This passage covers 16 T cell receptor beta chains from one sample sequenced in a study of Graves' ophthalmopathy and Graves' hyperthyroidism. RNA transcripts provided the template for amplifying TCR beta CDR3 regions. First-round RT-PCR relied on HTBI primers, and a second-round multiplex PCR came next. Using its own MiXCR run on the multiplex PCR reads, TCRdb lists one record per CDR3 protein. Counted here are about 240,000 distinct CDR3 sequences, around 50% occurring once; the ten biggest clones make up around 47%. The sequencing input was peripheral blood. The receptor set was obtained from an adult man with Graves' ophthalmopathy.

This clonotype was recorded at least ten times. This sequence joins TRBV7-9 and TRBJ2-6; no clear D gene. The CDR3 is 13 residues long. The germline CDR1 and CDR2 sequences are SEHNR and FQNEAQ (reference sequence). V gave up 8 bases and J gave up 0 bases, with 5 bases separating them. CDR3 in DNA: TGTGCCAGCGGCGGCTCTGGGGCCAACGTCCTGACTTTC. This translates into CASGGSGANVLTF.

V gene TRBV3-1 combines with J gene TRBJ1-5; D ambiguous. CDR3 length: 13 amino acids. Trimming took off 0 bases at V and 11 bases at J, with 11 bases between the two ends. Germline V CDR1 and CDR2: LGHDT, YNNKEL (reference sequence). The CDR3 reads CASSQDSRRAQHF. Here the CDR3 DNA reads TGTGCCAGCAGCCAAGATTCGCGGAGGGCCCAGCATTTT.

This clonotype was recorded once. J is TRBJ2-2 and V is TRBV6-5; D not certain. The CDR3 runs to 16 residues. CDR1 MNHEY and CDR2 SVGAGI come from the germline V gene. V lost 2 bases and J 1 base, leaving 11 bases between the germline ends. The CDR3 loop is CASSYGGGLNTGELFF. The CDR3, as DNA: TGTGCCAGCAGTTACGGTGGCGGATTGAACACCGGGGAGCTGTTTTTT.

This rearrangement joins TRBV20-1 to TRBJ2-7, with 7 bases identical to TRBD1. CDR1 and CDR2 from the germline V gene are DFQATT and SNEGSKA (reference sequence). The CDR3 loop spans 13 amino acids. The trim removed 0 bases at V and 3 bases at J, leaving 2 bases unmatched. The CDR3 loop is CSAREGGGYEQYF. CDR3 nucleotide sequence: TGCAGTGCTAGAGAAGGGGGCGGCTACGAGCAGTACTTC.

The gene calls are TRBV5-1 and TRBJ2-7; 8 bases map to TRBD2. This CDR3 spans 15 amino acids. Germline V gene sequence: CDR1 SGHRS, CDR2 YFSETQ. Unmatched junction bases numbered 8, after V lost 1 base and J lost 5 bases. The CDR3 protein is CASSLSSGRINEQYF. CDR3 in DNA: TGCGCCAGCAGCTTGAGCAGCGGGAGAATCAACGAGCAGTACTTC.

The genes are TRBV29-1 and TRBJ2-2; the D gene is possibly TRBD1 (6 bases). V was clipped by 7 bases and J by 7 bases, with 16 bases between them. The CDR3 runs 13 residues. Germline CDR1 is SQVTM and CDR2 is ANQGSEA. The CDR3 region is CSARAGDGGELFF. CDR3 DNA sequence: TGCAGCGCCCGGGCAGGGGATGGCGGGGAGCTGTTTTTT.

For this clonotype: This may arise from a read error, as a much more abundant clone is one base away. The CDR3 ends on some other residue instead of the conserved phenylalanine or tryptophan, so this is likely a read error. The chain has TRBV2 and TRBJ2-5; D remains unclear. V was clipped by 6 bases and J by 5 bases, with 10 bases between them. The CDR3 spans 12 residues. The V gene's germline CDR1 is SNHLY and CDR2 FYNNEI. CDR3 nucleotides: TGTGCCAGCAGCATCTCAGGCGAGACCCAGTACCTC. It specifies CASSISGETQYL.

This rearrangement joins TRBV9 to TRBJ2-5; weak D call: TRBD2 (5 bases). The germline gives CDR1 SGDLS, CDR2 YYNGEE. Trimming removed 6 bases at V and 3 bases at J, with 15 bases between. The CDR3 covers 14 residues. Here the CDR3 reads CASKGSELEETQYF. The DNA of the CDR3 is TGTGCCAGCAAAGGGAGCGAGCTAGAAGAGACCCAGTACTTC.

V is TRBV19 and J is TRBJ1-6; D not certain. Germline V gene lookup returns CDR1 LNHDA and CDR2 SQIVND (reference sequence). V shed 6 bases and J shed 10 bases, with 10 bases lying between them. The CDR3 consists of 12 residues. CDR3 protein: CASRGIDSPLHF. The CDR3 DNA reads TGTGCCAGTAGAGGGATCGACTCACCCCTCCACTTT. Filled out from reference TRBV19 and TRBJ1-6, the complete variable domain reads DGGITQSPKYLFRKEGQNVTLSCEQNLNHDAMYWYRQDPGQGLRLIYYSQIVNDFQKGDIAEGYSVSREKKESFPLTVTSAQKNPTAFYLCASRGIDSPLHFGNGTRLTVT.

Note on this clonotype: A read error may be the cause here, since a much bigger clone is one base away. The chain is built from TRBV7-6 and TRBJ1-5; the D is unclear. Germline V gives CDR1 SGHVS, CDR2 FNYEAQ. This CDR3 is 15 amino acids long. Trimming cost V 4 bases and J 4 bases, with 14 bases left between them. CDR3: CASSSSGLGNQPQHF. CDR3 nucleotides: TGTGCCAGCAGCTCATCAGGTTTGGGAAATCAGCCCCAGCATTTT.

This clonotype was counted only a few times. The rearrangement joins TRBV7-3 to TRBJ2-7; a weak D match, TRBD2 (5 bases). This CDR3 has 14 amino acids. V shed 6 bases and J shed 2 bases, with 14 bases lying between them. Germline-derived CDR1 and CDR2 are SGHTA and FQGTGA. As DNA, the CDR3 is TGTGCCAGCAGTTCCGAGGCGGGCACCTACGAGCAGTACTTC. It specifies CASSSEAGTYEQYF.

This clonotype was detected many times. This chain connects TRBV29-1 to TRBJ1-2; 7 bases are shared with TRBD1. The CDR3 loop spans 12 amino acids. Trimming at V came to 7 bases and at J to 1 base, leaving 3 bases not matched to a gene. Germline CDR1 and CDR2: SQVTM and ANQGSEA. This chain's CDR3 is CSARQGNYGYTF. The CDR3 DNA reads TGCAGCGCCAGACAGGGTAACTATGGCTACACCTTC.

V gene TRBV6-5 combines with J gene TRBJ2-2; 7 bases fit TRBD1. J gave up 0 bases and V 2 bases, and 3 bases lay outside the gene matches. The germline CDR1 and CDR2 sequences are MNHEY and SVGAGI. The CDR3 length is 16 residues. As DNA, the CDR3 is TGTGCCAGCAGTTACCAGACAGGGACGAACACCGGGGAGCTGTTTTTT. This translates into CASSYQTGTNTGELFF.

This clonotype was found a few times. V is TRBV15 and J is TRBJ1-3, with a tentative D call TRBD1 (6 bases). CDR3 length: 15 amino acids. The germline V gene encodes CDR1 LNHNV and CDR2 YYDKDF (reference sequence). The V gene lost 1 base and the J gene lost 2 bases, with 9 bases spanning the gap. For the CDR3, the DNA is TGTGCCACCAGCAGAGTTGAGGGGGCTGGAAACACCATATATTTT. This sequence encodes CATSRVEGAGNTIYF.

This clonotype came up a few times. The junction and the germline gene differ at one end; a read error may be behind it. This rearrangement joins TRBV7-7 to TRBJ2-5; D possibly corresponds to TRBD1 (5 bases). The CDR3 contains 15 residues. In germline, CDR1 is SSHAT, CDR2 FNYEAQ (reference sequence). The CDR3 protein is CASSLRTRSGETQYF. In DNA, the CDR3 is TGTGCTAGCAGCCTCAGGACACGGAGTGGAGAGACCCAGTACTTC.

This chain uses TRBV10-3 with TRBJ2-7; a possible D gene is TRBD1 (5 bases). V was shortened by 3 bases and J by 6 bases, with 12 bases between the two germline ends. Germline assignment: CDR1 ENHRY and CDR2 SYGVKD. The CDR3 has 13 residues. CDR3 sequence: CAISDTLRGEQYF. The CDR3 DNA reads as TGTGCCATCAGTGATACACTTAGGGGCGAGCAGTACTTC.